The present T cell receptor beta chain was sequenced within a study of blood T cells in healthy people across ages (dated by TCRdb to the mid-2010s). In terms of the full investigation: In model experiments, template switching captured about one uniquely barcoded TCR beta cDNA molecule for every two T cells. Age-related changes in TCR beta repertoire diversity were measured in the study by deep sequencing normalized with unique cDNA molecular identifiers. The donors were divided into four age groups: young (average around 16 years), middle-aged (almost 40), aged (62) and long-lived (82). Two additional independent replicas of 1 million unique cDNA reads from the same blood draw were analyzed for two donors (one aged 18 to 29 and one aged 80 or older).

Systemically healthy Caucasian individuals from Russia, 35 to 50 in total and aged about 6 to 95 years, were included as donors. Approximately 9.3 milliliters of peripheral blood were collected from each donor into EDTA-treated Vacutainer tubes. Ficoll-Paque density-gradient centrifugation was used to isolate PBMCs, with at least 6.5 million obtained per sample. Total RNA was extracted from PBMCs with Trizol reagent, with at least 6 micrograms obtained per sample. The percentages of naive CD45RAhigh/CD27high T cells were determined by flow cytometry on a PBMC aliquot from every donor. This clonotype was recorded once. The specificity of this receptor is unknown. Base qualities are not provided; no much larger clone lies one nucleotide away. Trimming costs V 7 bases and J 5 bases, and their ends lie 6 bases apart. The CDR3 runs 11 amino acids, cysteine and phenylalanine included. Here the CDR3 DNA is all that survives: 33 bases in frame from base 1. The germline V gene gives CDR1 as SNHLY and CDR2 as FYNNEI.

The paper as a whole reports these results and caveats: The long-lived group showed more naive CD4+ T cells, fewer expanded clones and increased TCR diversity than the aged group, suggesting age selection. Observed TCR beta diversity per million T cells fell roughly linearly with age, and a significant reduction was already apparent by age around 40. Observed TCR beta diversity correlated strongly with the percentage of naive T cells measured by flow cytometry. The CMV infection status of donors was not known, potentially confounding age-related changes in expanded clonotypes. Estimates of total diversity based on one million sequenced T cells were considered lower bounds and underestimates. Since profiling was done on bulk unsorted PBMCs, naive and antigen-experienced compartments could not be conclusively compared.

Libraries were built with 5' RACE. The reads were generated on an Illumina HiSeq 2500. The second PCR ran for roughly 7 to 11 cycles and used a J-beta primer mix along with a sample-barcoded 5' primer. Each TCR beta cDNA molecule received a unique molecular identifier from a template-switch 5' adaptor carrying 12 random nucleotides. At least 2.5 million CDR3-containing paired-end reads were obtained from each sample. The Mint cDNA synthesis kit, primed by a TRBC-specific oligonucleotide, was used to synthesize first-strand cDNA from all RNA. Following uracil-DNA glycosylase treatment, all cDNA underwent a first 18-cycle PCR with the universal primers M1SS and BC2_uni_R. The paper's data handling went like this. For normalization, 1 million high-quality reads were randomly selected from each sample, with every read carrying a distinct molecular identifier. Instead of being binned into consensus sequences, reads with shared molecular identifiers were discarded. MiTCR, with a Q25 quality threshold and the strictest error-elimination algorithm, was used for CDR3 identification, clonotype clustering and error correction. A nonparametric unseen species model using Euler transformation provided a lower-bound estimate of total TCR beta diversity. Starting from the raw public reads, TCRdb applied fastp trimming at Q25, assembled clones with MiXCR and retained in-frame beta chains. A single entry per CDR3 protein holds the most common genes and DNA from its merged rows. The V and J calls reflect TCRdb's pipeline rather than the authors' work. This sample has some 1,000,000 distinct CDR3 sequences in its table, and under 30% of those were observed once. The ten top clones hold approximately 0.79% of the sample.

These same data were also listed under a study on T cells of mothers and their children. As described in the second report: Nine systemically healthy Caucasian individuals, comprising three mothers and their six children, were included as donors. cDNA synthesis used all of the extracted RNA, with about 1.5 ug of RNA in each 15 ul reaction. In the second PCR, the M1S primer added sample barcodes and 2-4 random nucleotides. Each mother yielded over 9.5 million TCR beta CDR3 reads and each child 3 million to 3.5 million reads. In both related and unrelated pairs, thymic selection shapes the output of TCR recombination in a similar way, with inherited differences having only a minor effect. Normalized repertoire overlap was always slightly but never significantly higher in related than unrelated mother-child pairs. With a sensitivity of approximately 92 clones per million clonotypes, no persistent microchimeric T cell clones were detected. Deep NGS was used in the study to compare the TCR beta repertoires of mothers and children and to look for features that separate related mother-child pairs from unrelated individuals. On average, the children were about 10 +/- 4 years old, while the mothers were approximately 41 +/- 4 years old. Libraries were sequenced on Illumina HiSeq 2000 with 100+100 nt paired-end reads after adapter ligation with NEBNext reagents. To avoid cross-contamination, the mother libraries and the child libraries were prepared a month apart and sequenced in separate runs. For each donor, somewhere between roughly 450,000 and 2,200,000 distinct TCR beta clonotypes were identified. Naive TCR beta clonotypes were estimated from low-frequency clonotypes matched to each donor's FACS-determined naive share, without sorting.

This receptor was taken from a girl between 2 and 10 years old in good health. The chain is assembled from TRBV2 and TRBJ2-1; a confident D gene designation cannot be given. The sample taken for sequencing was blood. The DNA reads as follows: TGTGCCAGCAATGCAGACAATGAGCAGTTCTTC. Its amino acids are CASNADNEQFF.